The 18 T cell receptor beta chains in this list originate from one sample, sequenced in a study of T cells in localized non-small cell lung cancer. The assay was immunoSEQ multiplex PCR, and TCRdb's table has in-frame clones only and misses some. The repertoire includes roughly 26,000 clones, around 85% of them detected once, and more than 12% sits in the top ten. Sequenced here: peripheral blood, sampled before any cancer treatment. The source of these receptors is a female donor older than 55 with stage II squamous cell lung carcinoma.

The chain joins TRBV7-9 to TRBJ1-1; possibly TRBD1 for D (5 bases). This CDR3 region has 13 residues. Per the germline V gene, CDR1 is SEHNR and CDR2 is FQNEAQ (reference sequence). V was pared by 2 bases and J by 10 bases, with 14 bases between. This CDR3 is CASSLRSRGLAFF. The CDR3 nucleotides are TGTGCCAGCAGCTTAAGGTCCCGGGGCTTAGCTTTCTTT.

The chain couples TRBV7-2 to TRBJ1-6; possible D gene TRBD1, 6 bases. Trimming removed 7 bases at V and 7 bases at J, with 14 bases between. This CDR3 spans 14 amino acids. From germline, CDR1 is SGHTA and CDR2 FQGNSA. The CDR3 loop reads CASTRDTLNSPLHF. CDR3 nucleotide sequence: TGTGCCAGCACCCGGGACACCTTAAATTCACCCCTCCACTTT.

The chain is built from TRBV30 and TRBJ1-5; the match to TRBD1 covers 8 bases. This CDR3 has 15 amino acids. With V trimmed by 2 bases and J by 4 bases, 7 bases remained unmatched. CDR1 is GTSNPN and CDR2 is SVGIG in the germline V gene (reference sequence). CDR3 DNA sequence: TGTGCCTGGAGTTATCGGACAGGGTGGAATCAGCCCCAGCATTTT. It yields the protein CAWSYRTGWNQPQHF.

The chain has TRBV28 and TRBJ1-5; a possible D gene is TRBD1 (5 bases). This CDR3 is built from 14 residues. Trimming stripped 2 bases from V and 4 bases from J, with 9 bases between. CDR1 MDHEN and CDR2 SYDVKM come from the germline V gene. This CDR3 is CASSLNGANQPQHF. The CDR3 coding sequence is TGTGCCAGCAGTTTAAACGGGGCTAATCAGCCCCAGCATTTT.

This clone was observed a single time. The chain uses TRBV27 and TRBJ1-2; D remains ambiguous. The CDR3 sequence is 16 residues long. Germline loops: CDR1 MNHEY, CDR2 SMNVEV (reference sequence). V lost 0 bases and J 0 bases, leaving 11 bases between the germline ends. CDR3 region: CASSLSTASANYGYTF. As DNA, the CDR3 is TGTGCCAGCAGTTTATCGACGGCCAGTGCTAACTATGGCTACACCTTC.

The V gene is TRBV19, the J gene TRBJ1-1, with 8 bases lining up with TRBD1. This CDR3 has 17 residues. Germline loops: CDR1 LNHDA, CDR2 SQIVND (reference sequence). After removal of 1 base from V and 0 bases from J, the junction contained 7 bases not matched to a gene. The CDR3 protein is CASSIGSRGLLNTEAFF. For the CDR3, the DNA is TGTGCCAGTAGTATAGGATCCAGGGGGCTATTGAACACTGAAGCTTTCTTT.

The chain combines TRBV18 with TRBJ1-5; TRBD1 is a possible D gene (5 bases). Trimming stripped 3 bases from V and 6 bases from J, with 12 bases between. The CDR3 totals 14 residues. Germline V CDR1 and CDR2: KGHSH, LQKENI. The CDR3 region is CASSPDSWGQPQHF. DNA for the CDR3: TGTGCCAGCTCACCCGACAGTTGGGGTCAGCCCCAGCATTTT.

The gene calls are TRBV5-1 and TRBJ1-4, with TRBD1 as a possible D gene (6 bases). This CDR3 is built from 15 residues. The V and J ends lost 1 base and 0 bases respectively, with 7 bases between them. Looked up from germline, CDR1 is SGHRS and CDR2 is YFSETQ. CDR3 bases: TGCGCCAGCAGCTTGTCAGGGGCAACTAATGAAAAACTGTTTTTT. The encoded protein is CASSLSGATNEKLFF.

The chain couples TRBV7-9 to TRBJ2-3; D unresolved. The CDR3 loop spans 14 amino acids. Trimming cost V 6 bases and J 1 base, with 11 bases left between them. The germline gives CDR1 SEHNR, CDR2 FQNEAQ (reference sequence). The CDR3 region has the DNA TGTGCCAGCAGTCTGGACGGTCGCACAGATACGCAGTATTTT. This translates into CASSLDGRTDTQYF.

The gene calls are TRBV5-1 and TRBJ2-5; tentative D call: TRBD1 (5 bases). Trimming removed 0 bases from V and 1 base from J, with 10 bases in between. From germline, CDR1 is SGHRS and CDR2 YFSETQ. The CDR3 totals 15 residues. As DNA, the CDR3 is TGCGCCAGCAGCTTGGATTTAGGGGTCCAAGAGACCCAGTACTTC. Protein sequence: CASSLDLGVQETQYF.

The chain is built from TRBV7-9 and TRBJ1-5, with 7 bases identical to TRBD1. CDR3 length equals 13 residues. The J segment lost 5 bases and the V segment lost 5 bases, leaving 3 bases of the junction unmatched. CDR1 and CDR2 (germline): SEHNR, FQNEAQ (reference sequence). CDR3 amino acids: CASSGTDHQPQHF. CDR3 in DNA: TGTGCCAGCAGCGGGACAGATCATCAGCCCCAGCATTTT.

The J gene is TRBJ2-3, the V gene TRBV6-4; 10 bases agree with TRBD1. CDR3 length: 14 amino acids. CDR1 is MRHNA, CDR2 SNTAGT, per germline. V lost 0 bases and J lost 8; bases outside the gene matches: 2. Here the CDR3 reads CASSDSTGGTTQYF. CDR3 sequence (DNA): TGTGCCAGCAGTGACTCGACAGGGGGCACTACGCAGTATTTT.

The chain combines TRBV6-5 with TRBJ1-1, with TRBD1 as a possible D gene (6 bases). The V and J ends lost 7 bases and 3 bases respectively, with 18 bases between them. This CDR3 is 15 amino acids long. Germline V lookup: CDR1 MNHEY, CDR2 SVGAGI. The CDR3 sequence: CASTPLGTPDTEAFF. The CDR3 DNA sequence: TGTGCCAGCACCCCCCTCGGGACACCCGACACTGAAGCTTTCTTT.

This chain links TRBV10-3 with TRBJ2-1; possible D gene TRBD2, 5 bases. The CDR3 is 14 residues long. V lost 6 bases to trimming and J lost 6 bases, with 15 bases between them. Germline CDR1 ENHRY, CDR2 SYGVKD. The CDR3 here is CAISDPRRGNEQFF. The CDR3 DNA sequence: TGTGCCATCAGCGACCCTAGACGGGGCAATGAGCAGTTCTTC.

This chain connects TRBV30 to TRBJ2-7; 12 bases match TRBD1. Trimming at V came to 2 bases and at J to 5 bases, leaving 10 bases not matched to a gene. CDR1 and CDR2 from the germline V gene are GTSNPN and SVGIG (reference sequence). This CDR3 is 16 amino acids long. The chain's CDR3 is CAWSLHPGQGANEQYF. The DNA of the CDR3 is TGTGCCTGGAGTCTCCATCCGGGACAGGGGGCCAACGAGCAGTACTTC.

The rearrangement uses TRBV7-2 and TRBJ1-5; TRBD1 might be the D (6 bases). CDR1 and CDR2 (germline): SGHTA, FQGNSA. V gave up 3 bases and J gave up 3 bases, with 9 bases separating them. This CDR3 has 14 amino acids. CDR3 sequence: CASSFGQFNQPQHF. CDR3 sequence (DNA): TGTGCCAGCAGCTTCGGACAGTTCAATCAGCCCCAGCATTTT. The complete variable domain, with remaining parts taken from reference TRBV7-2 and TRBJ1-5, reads GAGVSQSPSNKVTEKGKDVELRCDPISGHTALYWYRQSLGQGLEFLIYFQGNSAPDKSGLPSDRFSAERTGGSVSTLTIQRTQQEDSAVYLCASSFGQFNQPQHFGDGTRLSIL.

The CDR3 region has the DNA TGTGCCAGCAGTTACGGCGACTATGGCTACACCTTC. Its translation: CASSYGDYGYTF. This chain connects TRBV6-5 to TRBJ1-2; the D is unclear. Germline V CDR1 and CDR2: MNHEY, SVGAGI. The CDR3 length is 12 residues. V was pared by 2 bases and J by 3 bases, with 4 bases between.

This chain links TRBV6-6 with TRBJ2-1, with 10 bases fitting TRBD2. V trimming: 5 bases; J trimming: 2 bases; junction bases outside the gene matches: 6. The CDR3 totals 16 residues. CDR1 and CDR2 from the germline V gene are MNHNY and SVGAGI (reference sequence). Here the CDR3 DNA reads TGTGCCAGCAGTAGCGGGAGGGCCGTGGCCTACAATGAGCAGTTCTTC. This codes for CASSSGRAVAYNEQFF.